Following are 23 T cell receptor beta chains from one sample sequenced in a study of T cells in Graves' hyperthyroidism and ophthalmopathy (dated by TCRdb to between 2017 and 2020). Libraries were constructed by multiplex PCR. Instrument used: Illumina HiSeq 2000. Amplification of TCR beta CDR3 regions was carried out from RNA transcripts. A first-round RT-PCR of the TCR CDR3 used the HTBI primer set with the Qiagen OneStep RT-PCR kit. TCRdb reworked the public reads: Q25 trimming with fastp, MiXCR clone assembly, productive beta chains retained. Merged by CDR3 protein, the rows form single entries marked with the most common genes and DNA. The table for this sample lists a few hundred thousand distinct CDR3 sequences; approximately 18% of them were counted only once. Around 50% of the sample belongs to the ten largest clones. Sequencing was carried out using blood. Receptors originate from a woman between 50 and 59 years old with Graves' hyperthyroidism.

This clonotype was seen ten or more times. The chain recombines TRBV3-1 with TRBJ1-1, with D uncertain. Trimming took off 0 bases at V and 2 bases at J, with 7 bases between the two ends. Germline lookup yields CDR1 LGHDT and CDR2 YNNKEL (reference sequence). The CDR3 contains 14 residues. In nucleotides, the CDR3 is TGTGCCAGCAGCCAAGAATACAGAAACACTGAAGCTTTCTTT. Translation gives CASSQEYRNTEAFF.

This clonotype showed up many times. CDR3 in amino acids: CAWSATGTEAFF. The CDR3 DNA reads TGTGCCTGGAGTGCGACAGGGACTGAAGCTTTCTTT. This sequence joins TRBV30 and TRBJ1-1; TRBD1 aligns across 7 bases. Germline trimming cut 1 base from V and 5 bases from J; bases unmatched to any gene: 1. CDR3 length: 12 amino acids. Germline CDR1 GTSNPN, CDR2 SVGIG (reference sequence).

This clonotype was recorded at least ten times. The chain combines TRBV6-1 with TRBJ1-4; 8 bases match TRBD1. Losses at the gene ends were 5 bases for V and 6 bases for J; bases not matched to a gene: 5. The CDR3 is 14 amino acids. The V gene's germline CDR1 is MNHNS and CDR2 SASEGT. The CDR3 sequence is CASSPGTGHEKLFF. The CDR3 bases are TGTGCCAGCAGTCCCGGGACAGGCCATGAAAAACTGTTTTTT.

This clonotype has a handful of counts. The rearrangement links TRBV11-3 to TRBJ2-3; 13 bases align to TRBD2. The junction had 6 bases not matched to a gene; V was cut back by 3 bases and J by 0 bases. CDR1 and CDR2 from the germline V gene are SGHNT and YENEEA. CDR3 length: 18 residues. As DNA, the CDR3 is TGTGCCAGCAGCTTTGGACTAGCGGGGGTCTCAAGCACAGATACGCAGTATTTT. It specifies CASSFGLAGVSSTDTQYF.

Many counts were recorded for this clonotype. The chain combines TRBV18 with TRBJ2-3, with D perhaps TRBD2 (5 bases). This CDR3 has 14 amino acids. V gave up 11 bases and J gave up 0 bases, with 15 bases separating them. The V gene's germline CDR1 is KGHSH and CDR2 LQKENI. The CDR3 DNA sequence: TGTGCCTCGAGAGGGCAGGCCAGCACAGATACGCAGTATTTT. Protein product: CASRGQASTDTQYF. Drawing the rest from reference TRBV18 and TRBJ2-3, the complete variable domain is NAGVMQNPRHLVRRRGQEARLRCSPMKGHSHVYWYRQLPEEGLKFMVYLQKENIIDESGMPKERFSAEFPKEGPSILRIQQVVRGDSAAYFCASRGQASTDTQYFGPGTRLTVL.

On this clonotype: A single base separates this from a much larger clone, so it may be a read error. This chain uses TRBV11-2 with TRBJ2-3, with D maybe TRBD1 (5 bases). Per germline, CDR1 SGHAT and CDR2 FQNNGV. The CDR3 loop spans 11 amino acids. The CDR3 region is CASRFTGTQYF. DNA of the CDR3: TGTGCCAGCAGATTCACAGGTACGCAGTATTTT.

A few counts support this clonotype. This chain links TRBV6-1 with TRBJ1-5; weak D call: TRBD1 (6 bases). This CDR3 is built from 17 residues. Trimming pared 5 bases from V and 0 bases from J, leaving 17 bases between. CDR1 MNHNS and CDR2 SASEGT come from the germline V gene. The CDR3 DNA follows: TGTGCCAGCAGTTCCTCCCGGGGGGCTTATAGCAATCAGCCCCAGCATTTT. Amino acid sequence: CASSSSRGAYSNQPQHF.

The chain uses TRBV20-1 and TRBJ2-7; D call uncertain. Trimming pared 3 bases from V and 5 bases from J, leaving 20 bases between. Per the germline V gene, CDR1 is DFQATT and CDR2 is SNEGSKA (reference sequence). This CDR3 region has 15 residues. CDR3 sequence (DNA): TGCAGTGCTAGTGATCGGGCGATAACCTCGGACGAGCAGTACTTC. It encodes CSASDRAITSDEQYF.

Points on this clonotype: A much larger clone differs by one base, so this may be a read error. V and J are TRBV28 and TRBJ1-1; no clear D gene. There are 11 residues in the CDR3. CDR1 is MDHEN, CDR2 SYDVKM, per germline. With 6 bases removed from V and 5 bases from J, the gap between germline ends came to 7 bases. The CDR3 reads CASRGLTEAFF. DNA for the CDR3: TGTGCCAGCAGGGGTTTGACTGAAGCTTTCTTT. Together with reference TRBV28 and TRBJ1-1, the CDR3 gives the full variable domain: DVKVTQSSRYLVKRTGEKVFLECVQDMDHENMFWYRQDPGLGLRLIYFSYDVKMKEKGDIPEGYSVSREKKERFSLILESASTNQTSMYLCASRGLTEAFFGQGTRLTVV.

This clonotype came up many times. The V gene is TRBV2, the J gene TRBJ2-7; 8 bases are shared with TRBD1. This CDR3 is built from 15 residues. Germline assignment: CDR1 SNHLY and CDR2 FYNNEI. Trimming took 5 bases from V and 3 from J; bases not matched to a gene: 9. Here the CDR3 reads CASSPQTGEFYEQYF. The CDR3 region has the DNA TGTGCCAGCAGTCCCCAGACAGGGGAATTCTACGAGCAGTACTTC.

The table lists this clonotype with many counts. The CDR3 sequence is CASTQPPSYNEQFF. In DNA, the CDR3 is TGTGCCAGCACCCAACCGCCATCCTACAATGAGCAGTTCTTC. This chain links TRBV28 with TRBJ2-1, with no clear D. The CDR3 loop spans 14 amino acids. In germline, CDR1 is MDHEN, CDR2 SYDVKM. The ends were cut back, 7 bases at V and 1 base at J, with 11 bases in the middle.

Many counts were recorded for this clonotype. The CDR3 reads CASSVSDRVNEKLFF. The CDR3 bases are TGTGCCAGCAGTGTTTCGGACAGAGTAAATGAAAAACTGTTTTTT. The V call is TRBV6-1, the J call TRBJ1-4, with TRBD1 as a possible D gene (6 bases). V lost 4 bases and J 5 bases, leaving 14 bases between the germline ends. This CDR3 is 15 amino acids long. Germline V CDR1 and CDR2: MNHNS, SASEGT.

The V gene is TRBV3-1, the J gene TRBJ1-5; D remains ambiguous. The CDR3 runs to 13 residues. V gave up 2 bases and J gave up 5 bases, with 7 bases separating them. In germline, CDR1 is LGHDT, CDR2 YNNKEL (reference sequence). The CDR3 nucleotides read TGTGCCAGCAGCCAAACGTTAGATCAGCCCCAGCATTTT. Translated, it gives CASSQTLDQPQHF.

In its sample, this clonotype was seen many times. The rearrangement joins TRBV2 to TRBJ1-6; possible D gene TRBD1, 5 bases. V shed 9 bases and J shed 10 bases, with 16 bases lying between them. The germline V gene encodes CDR1 SNHLY and CDR2 FYNNEI. This CDR3 contains 13 residues. CDR3 sequence: CASKRDSGSPLHF. DNA for the CDR3: TGTGCCAGTAAACGGGACTCGGGATCACCCCTCCACTTT.

J is TRBJ2-3 and V is TRBV7-6; possible D gene TRBD1, 6 bases. V was shortened by 2 bases and J by 2 bases, with 11 bases between the two germline ends. The CDR3 is 15 amino acids. Germline values: CDR1 SGHVS, CDR2 FNYEAQ. The DNA of the CDR3 is TGTGCCAGCAGCTTATTTGACAGGATCACAGATACGCAGTATTTT. It encodes CASSLFDRITDTQYF.

This clonotype has at least ten counts. V gene TRBV12-3 or TRBV12-4 combines with J gene TRBJ2-1; TRBD2 matches at 8 bases. Trimming removed 6 bases from V and 0 bases from J; junction bases left unmatched: 4. The CDR3 runs 15 residues. The DNA of the CDR3 is TGTGCCAGCAGGGACACTAGCGGCTCCTACAATGAGCAGTTCTTC. Residues: CASRDTSGSYNEQFF.

Only a few counts were recorded for this clonotype. CDR3 residues: CSVEGGNFAGTEAFF. CDR3 in DNA: TGCAGCGTTGAGGGCGGGAATTTTGCGGGCACTGAAGCTTTCTTT. The chain employs TRBV29-1 and TRBJ1-1; D is undetermined. The V end was cut by 3 bases, the J end by 4 bases, with 18 bases between. The germline V gene has CDR1 SQVTM and CDR2 ANQGSEA. The CDR3 is 15 amino acids.

At least ten counts were recorded for this clonotype. V is TRBV3-1 and J is TRBJ2-1; TRBD1 is a possible D gene (5 bases). Germline CDR1 is LGHDT and CDR2 is YNNKEL (reference sequence). V dropped 1 base and J dropped 9 bases, with 13 bases sitting between them. This CDR3 region has 14 residues. CDR3 DNA: TGTGCCAGCAGCCAAGTTCAGGGTCCAGGTGAGCAGTTCTTC. Amino acid sequence: CASSQVQGPGEQFF.

The chain has TRBV7-9 and TRBJ1-2; no clear D gene. Trimming stripped 3 bases from V and 8 bases from J, with 13 bases between. The CDR3 totals 13 residues. Germline lookup yields CDR1 SEHNR and CDR2 FQNEAQ (reference sequence). The CDR3 loop is CASSLSSGIGYTF. The DNA of the CDR3 is TGTGCCAGCAGCTTGTCCTCCGGGATAGGCTACACCTTC.

The chain recombines TRBV27 with TRBJ1-6; 10 bases are a match to TRBD1. J lost 9 bases, V lost 6 bases, and 8 bases had no gene match. Germline lookup yields CDR1 MNHEY and CDR2 SMNVEV (reference sequence). The CDR3 spans 15 residues. CDR3: CASRPPGQGPSPLHF. The DNA of the CDR3 is TGTGCCAGCAGGCCTCCGGGACAGGGGCCTTCACCCCTCCACTTT.

This clonotype was picked up many times. This sequence joins TRBV11-2 and TRBJ1-2; D might be TRBD1 (5 bases). CDR1 SGHAT and CDR2 FQNNGV come from the germline V gene. Trimming stripped 2 bases from V and 8 bases from J, with 12 bases between. The CDR3 is 13 residues long. The CDR3 protein is CASSLLWGEGYTF. The CDR3, as DNA: TGTGCCAGCAGCTTACTCTGGGGGGAAGGCTACACCTTC.

V gene TRBV6-5 combines with J gene TRBJ2-1, with D possibly being TRBD1 (7 bases). This CDR3 contains 16 residues. Per the germline V gene, CDR1 is MNHEY and CDR2 is SVGAGI. The V gene lost 0 bases and the J gene lost 10 bases, with 19 bases spanning the gap. The CDR3 loop reads CASSYSRDRDWWEQFF. DNA for the CDR3: TGTGCCAGCAGTTACTCCAGAGACAGGGACTGGTGGGAGCAGTTCTTC.

CDR3 protein: CASRTLGQETQYF. In nucleotides, the CDR3 is TGTGCCAGCAGAACACTAGGACAAGAGACCCAGTACTTC. The chain has TRBV12-3 or TRBV12-4 and TRBJ2-5, with TRBD2 as a possible D gene (5 bases). Deletions cut 6 bases from V and 2 bases from J, with 10 bases between. The CDR3 spans 13 residues.